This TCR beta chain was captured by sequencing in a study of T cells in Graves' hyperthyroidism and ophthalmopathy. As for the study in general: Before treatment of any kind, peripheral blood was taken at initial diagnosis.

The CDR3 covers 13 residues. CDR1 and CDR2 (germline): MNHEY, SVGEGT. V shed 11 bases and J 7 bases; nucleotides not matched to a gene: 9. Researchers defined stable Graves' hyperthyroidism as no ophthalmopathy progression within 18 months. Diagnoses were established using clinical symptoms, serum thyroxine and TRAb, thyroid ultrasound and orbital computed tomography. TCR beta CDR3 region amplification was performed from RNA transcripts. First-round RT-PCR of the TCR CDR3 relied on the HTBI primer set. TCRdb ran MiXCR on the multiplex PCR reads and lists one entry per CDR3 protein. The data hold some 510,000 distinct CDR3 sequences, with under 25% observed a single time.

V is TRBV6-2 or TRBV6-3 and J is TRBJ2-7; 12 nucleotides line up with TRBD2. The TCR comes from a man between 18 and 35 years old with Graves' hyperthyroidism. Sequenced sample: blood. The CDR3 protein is CAVSLAGGLEQYF. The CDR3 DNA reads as TGTGCCGTCTCACTAGCGGGGGGTTTGGAGCAGTACTTC.